The text below deals with one T cell receptor (beta chain). PCR was performed a second time for about 7 to 12 cycles using a sample-barcoded 5' primer and a J-beta primer mix. MiXCR, applied by TCRdb to the 5' RACE reads, yields one record per CDR3 protein. The sample shows around 1,700,000 distinct CDR3 sequences, 28% of them seen only once. This specimen belongs to a study of blood T cells in healthy people across ages. The CDR3 extends over 15 amino acids. The germline CDR1 and CDR2 sequences are MGHRA and YSYEKL. Trimming stripped 5 bases from V and 7 bases from J, with 18 bases between. The clonotype was recovered from a woman aged 25 to 45 in good health. Sequencing used blood. The V and J genes are TRBV4-1 and TRBJ1-5; possibly TRBD1 for D (5 bases). The chain's CDR3 is CASSFDGGVGQPQHF. The CDR3 DNA is TGCGCCAGCAGCTTCGACGGGGGGGTTGGACAGCCCCAGCATTTT.